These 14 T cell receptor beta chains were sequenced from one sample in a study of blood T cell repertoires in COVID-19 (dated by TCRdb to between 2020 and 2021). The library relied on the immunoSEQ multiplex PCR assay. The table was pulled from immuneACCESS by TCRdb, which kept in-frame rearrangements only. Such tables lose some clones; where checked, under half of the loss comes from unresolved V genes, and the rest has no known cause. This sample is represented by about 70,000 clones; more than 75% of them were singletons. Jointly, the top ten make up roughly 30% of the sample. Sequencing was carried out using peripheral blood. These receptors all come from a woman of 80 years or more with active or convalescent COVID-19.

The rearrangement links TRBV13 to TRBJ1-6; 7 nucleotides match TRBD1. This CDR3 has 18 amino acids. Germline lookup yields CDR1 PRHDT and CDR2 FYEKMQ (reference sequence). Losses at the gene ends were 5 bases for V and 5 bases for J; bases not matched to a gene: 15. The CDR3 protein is CASSIWIGGAGDNSPLHF. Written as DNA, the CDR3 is TGTGCCAGCAGCATCTGGATAGGGGGCGCTGGGGATAATTCACCCCTCCACTTT. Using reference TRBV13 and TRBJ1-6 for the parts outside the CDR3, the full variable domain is AAGVIQSPRHLIKEKRETATLKCYPIPRHDTVYWYQQGPGQDPQFLISFYEKMQSDKGSIPDRFSAQQFSDYHSELNMSSLELGDSALYFCASSIWIGGAGDNSPLHFGNGTRLTVT.

The CDR3 DNA sequence: TGCAGTGCCGTACGGTTAAACGAGCAGTACTTC. It specifies CSAVRLNEQYF. The chain has TRBV20-1 and TRBJ2-7; no definite D call. CDR3 length: 11 residues. Trimming shortened V by 6 bases and J by 5 bases, and 11 bases separated the two germline ends. The germline CDR1 and CDR2 sequences are DFQATT and SNEGSKA (reference sequence).

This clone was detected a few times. CDR3 loop: CASSFVEGAGTEAFF. DNA of the CDR3: TGTGCCAGCAGCTTCGTGGAGGGGGCAGGTACTGAAGCTTTCTTT. The chain is built from TRBV7-2 and TRBJ1-1; 7 nucleotides agree with TRBD1. Germline CDR1 and CDR2: SGHTA and FQGNSA. The V gene end was trimmed by 3 bases and the J gene end by 5 bases; junction bases not matched to a gene: 9. CDR3 length: 15 amino acids.

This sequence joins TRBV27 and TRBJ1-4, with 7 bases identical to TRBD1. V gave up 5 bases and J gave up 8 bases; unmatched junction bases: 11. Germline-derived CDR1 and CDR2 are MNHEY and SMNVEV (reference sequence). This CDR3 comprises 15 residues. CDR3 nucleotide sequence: TGTGCCAGCAGTGTTTACTTACAGGGGTTAGAAAAACTGTTTTTT. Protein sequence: CASSVYLQGLEKLFF. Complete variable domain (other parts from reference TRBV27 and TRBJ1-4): EAQVTQNPRYLITVTGKKLTVTCSQNMNHEYMSWYRQDPGLGLRQIYYSMNVEVTDKGDVPEGYKVSRKEKRNFPLILESPSPNQTSLYFCASSVYLQGLEKLFFGSGTQLSVL.

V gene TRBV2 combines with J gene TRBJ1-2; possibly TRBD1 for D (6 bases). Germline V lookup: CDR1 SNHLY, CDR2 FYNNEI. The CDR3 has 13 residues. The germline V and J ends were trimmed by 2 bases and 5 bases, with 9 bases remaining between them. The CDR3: CASSESDSYGYTF. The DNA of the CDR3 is TGTGCCAGCAGTGAATCGGACAGTTATGGCTACACCTTC.

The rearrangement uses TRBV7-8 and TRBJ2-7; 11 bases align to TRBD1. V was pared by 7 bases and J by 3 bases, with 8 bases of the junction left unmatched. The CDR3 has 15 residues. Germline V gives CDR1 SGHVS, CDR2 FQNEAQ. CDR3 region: CASNWEGQGVYEQYF. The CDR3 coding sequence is TGTGCCAGCAACTGGGAGGGACAGGGGGTCTACGAGCAGTACTTC.

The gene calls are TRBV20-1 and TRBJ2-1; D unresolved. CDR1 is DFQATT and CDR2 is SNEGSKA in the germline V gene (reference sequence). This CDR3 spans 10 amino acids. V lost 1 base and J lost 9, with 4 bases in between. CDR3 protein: CSARVIEQFF. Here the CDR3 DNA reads TGCAGTGCTAGAGTCATTGAGCAGTTCTTC.

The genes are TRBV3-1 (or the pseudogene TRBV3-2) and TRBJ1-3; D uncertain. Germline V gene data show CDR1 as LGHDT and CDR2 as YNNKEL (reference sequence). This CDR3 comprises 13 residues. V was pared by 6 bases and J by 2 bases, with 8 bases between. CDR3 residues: CASSLSPGNTIYF. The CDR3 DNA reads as TGTGCCAGCAGTCTCTCCCCTGGAAACACCATATATTTT.

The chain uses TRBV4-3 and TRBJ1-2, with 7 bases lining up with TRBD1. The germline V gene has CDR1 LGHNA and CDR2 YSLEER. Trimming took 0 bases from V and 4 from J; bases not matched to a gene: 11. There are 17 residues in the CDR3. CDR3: CASSQDRPGQKSYGYTF. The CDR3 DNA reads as TGCGCCAGCAGCCAAGATCGTCCGGGACAGAAAAGCTATGGCTACACCTTC.

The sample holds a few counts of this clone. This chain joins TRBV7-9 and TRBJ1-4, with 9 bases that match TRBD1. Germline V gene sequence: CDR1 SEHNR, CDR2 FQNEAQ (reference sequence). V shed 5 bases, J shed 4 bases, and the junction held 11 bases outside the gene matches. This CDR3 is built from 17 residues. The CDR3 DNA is TGTGCCAGCAGCGTTACAGGGGGCGCCCGGGGTAATGAAAAACTGTTTTTT. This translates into CASSVTGGARGNEKLFF.

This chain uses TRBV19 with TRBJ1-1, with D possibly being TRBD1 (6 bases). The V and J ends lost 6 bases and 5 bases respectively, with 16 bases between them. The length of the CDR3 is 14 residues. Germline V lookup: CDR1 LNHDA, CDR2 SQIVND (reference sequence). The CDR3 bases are TGTGCCAGTAGCCAAATAACAGGGAATACTGAAGCTTTCTTT. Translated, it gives CASSQITGNTEAFF.

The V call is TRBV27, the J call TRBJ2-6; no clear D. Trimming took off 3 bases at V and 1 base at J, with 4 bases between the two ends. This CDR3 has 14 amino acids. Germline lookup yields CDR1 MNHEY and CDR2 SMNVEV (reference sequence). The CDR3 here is CASSFSSGANVLTF. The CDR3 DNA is TGTGCCAGCAGTTTCAGTTCTGGGGCCAACGTCCTGACTTTC. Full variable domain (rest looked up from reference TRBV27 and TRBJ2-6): EAQVTQNPRYLITVTGKKLTVTCSQNMNHEYMSWYRQDPGLGLRQIYYSMNVEVTDKGDVPEGYKVSRKEKRNFPLILESPSPNQTSLYFCASSFSSGANVLTFGAGSRLTVL.

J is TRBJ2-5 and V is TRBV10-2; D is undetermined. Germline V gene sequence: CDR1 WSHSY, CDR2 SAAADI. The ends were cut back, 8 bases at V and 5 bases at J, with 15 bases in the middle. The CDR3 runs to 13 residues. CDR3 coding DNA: TGCGCCAGCTCTTGGGCAGTGGTGGAGACCCAGTACTTC. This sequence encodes CASSWAVVETQYF.

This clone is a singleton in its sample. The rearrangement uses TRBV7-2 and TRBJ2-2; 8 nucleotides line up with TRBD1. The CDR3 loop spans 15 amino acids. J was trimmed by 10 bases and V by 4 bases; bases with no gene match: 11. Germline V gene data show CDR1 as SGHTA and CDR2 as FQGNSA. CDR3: CASSSRQGQGAELFF. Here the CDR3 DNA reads TGTGCCAGCAGCTCAAGACAGGGGCAAGGAGCGGAGCTGTTTTTT.